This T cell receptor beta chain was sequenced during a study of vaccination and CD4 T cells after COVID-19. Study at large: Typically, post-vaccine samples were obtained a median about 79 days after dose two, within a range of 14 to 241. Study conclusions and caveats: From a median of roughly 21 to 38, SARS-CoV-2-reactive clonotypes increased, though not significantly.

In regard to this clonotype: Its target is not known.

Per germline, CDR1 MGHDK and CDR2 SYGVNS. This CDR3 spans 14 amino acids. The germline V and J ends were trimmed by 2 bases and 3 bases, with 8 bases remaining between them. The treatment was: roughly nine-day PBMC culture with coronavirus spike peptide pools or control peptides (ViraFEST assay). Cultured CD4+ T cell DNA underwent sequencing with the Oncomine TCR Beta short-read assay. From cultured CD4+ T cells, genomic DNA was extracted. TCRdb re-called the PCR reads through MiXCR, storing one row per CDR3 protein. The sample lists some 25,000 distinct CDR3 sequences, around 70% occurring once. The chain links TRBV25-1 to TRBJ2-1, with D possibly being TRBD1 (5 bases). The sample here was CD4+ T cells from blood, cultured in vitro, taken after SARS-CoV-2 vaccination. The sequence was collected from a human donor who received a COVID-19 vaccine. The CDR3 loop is CASSEQGSYNEQFF. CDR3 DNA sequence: TGTGCCAGCAGTGAACAGGGTAGCTACAATGAGCAGTTCTTC.